This TCR beta chain stems from a study of PD-1 blockade in mismatch repair-deficient tumors. Whole-study results and caveats: After pembrolizumab, tumor-resident clones rose rapidly, then generally contracted before radiologic responses.

This CDR3 spans 16 amino acids. Germline CDR1 SGHRS, CDR2 YFSETQ. The junction had 13 bases not matched to a gene; V was cut back by 4 bases and J by 5 bases. The repertoire was sequenced with immunoSEQ multiplex PCR; TCRdb's copy has only in-frame clones and lacks some. The table has some 130,000 clones, about nine tenths seen once. To note about this clone: What it binds is unknown.

The source is an adult with mismatch repair-deficient cancer. The chain uses TRBV5-1 and TRBJ1-1; TRBD1 matches 8 bases. The sample was peripheral blood, taken 70 to 73 weeks after starting pembrolizumab. As DNA, the CDR3 is TGCGCCAGCAGCCCCCTGCCCGGGACAGGAAGGACTGAAGCTTTCTTT. It encodes CASSPLPGTGRTEAFF.